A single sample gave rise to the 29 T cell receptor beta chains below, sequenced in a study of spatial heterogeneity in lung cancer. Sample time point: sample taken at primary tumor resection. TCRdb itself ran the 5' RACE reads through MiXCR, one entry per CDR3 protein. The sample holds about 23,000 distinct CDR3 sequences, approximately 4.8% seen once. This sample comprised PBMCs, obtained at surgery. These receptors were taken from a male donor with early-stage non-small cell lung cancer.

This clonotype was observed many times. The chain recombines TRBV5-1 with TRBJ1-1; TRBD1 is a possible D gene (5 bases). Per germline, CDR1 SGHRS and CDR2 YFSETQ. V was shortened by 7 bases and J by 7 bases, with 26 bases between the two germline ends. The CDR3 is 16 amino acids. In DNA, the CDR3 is TGCGCCAGCGGGCCTGGACACGCGGGGAATGTCGGTGAAGCTTTCTTT. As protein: CASGPGHAGNVGEAFF.

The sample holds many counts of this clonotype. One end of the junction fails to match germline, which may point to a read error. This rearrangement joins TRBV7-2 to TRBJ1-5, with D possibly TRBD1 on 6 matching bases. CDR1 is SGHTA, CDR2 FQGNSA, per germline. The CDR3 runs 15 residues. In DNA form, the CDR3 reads TGTGCCAGCAGCCTAGCCGGGCAGGGGCCCCAGCCCCAGCATTTT. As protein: CASSLAGQGPQPQHF.

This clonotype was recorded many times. CDR3 in amino acids: CSASERDRGLPEAFF. The CDR3 bases are TGCAGTGCTAGCGAACGGGACAGGGGGCTTCCTGAAGCTTTCTTT. The rearrangement joins TRBV20-1 to TRBJ1-1, with TRBD1 identical over 12 bases. The V gene end was trimmed by 3 bases and the J gene end by 6 bases; junction bases not matched to a gene: 8. Per germline, CDR1 DFQATT and CDR2 SNEGSKA (reference sequence). This CDR3 is 15 amino acids long.

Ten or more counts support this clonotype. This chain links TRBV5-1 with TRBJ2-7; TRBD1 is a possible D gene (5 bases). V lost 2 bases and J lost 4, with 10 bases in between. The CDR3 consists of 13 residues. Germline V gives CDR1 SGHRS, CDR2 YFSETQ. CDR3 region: CASSLRGLYEQYF. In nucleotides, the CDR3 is TGCGCCAGCAGCTTAAGGGGTTTGTACGAGCAGTACTTC.

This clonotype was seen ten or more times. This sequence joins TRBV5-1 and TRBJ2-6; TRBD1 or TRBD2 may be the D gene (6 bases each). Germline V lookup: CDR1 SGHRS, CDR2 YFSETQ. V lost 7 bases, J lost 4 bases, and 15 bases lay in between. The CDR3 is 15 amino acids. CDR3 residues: CASEGEVAGANVLTF. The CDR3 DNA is TGCGCCAGCGAGGGGGAGGTAGCAGGGGCCAACGTCCTGACTTTC.

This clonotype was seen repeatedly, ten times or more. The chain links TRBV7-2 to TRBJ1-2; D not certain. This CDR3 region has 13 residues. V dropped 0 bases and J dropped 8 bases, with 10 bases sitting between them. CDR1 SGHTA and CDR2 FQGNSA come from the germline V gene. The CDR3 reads CASSLAEIGGYTF. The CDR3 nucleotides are TGTGCCAGCAGCTTAGCGGAGATTGGGGGCTACACCTTC.

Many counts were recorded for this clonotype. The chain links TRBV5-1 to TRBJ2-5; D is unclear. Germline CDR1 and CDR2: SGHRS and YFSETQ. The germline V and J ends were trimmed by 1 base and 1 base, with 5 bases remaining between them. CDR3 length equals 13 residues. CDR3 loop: CASSLRIQETQYF. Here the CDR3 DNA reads TGCGCCAGCAGCTTGCGAATCCAAGAGACCCAGTACTTC.

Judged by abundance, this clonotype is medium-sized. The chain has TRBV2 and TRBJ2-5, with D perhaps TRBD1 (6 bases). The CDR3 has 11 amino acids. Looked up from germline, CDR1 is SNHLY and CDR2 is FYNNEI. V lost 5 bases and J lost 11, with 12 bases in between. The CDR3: CASSLTRGQYF. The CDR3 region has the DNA TGTGCCAGCAGTTTAACAAGGGGGCAGTACTTC.

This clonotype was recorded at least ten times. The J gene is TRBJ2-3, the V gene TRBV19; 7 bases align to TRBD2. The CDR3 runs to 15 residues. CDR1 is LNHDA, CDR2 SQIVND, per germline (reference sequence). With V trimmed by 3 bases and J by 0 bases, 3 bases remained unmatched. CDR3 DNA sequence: TGTGCCAGTAGTATGCGGGGGATTAGCACAGATACGCAGTATTTT. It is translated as CASSMRGISTDTQYF.

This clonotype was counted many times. The CDR3: CASSSPPGRSTDTQYF. CDR3 nucleotides: TGTGCCAGCAGCTCGCCTCCGGGACGCAGCACAGATACGCAGTATTTT. The V call is TRBV7-2, the J call TRBJ2-3; either TRBD1 or TRBD2 may supply D (5 bases each). Trimming left V 4 bases short and J 0 bases short, with 14 bases between. This CDR3 has 16 amino acids. Germline CDR1 is SGHTA and CDR2 is FQGNSA.

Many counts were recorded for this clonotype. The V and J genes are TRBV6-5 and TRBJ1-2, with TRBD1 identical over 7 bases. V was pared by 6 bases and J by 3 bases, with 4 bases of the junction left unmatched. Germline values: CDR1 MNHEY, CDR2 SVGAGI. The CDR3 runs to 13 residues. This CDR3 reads CASSRGSDYGYTF. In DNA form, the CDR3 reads TGTGCCAGCAGCAGGGGGTCCGACTATGGCTACACCTTC.

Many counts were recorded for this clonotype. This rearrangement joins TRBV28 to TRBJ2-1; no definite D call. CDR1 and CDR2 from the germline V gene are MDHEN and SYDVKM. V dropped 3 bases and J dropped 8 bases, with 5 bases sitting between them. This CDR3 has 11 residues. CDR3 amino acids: CASSFFDEQFF. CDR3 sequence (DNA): TGTGCCAGCAGTTTTTTCGATGAGCAGTTCTTC.

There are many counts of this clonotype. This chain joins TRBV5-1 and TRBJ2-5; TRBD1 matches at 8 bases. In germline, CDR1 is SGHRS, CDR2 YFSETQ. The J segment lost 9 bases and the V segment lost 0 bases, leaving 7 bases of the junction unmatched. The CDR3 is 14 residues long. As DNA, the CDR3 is TGCGCCAGCAGCTTGGGGGACAGGTTCATGGCCCAGTACTTC. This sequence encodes CASSLGDRFMAQYF.

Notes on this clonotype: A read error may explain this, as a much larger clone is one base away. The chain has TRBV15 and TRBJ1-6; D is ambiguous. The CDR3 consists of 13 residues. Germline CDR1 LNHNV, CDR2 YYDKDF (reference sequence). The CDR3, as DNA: TGTGTCATCGGGCACCGTAATAATTCACCCCTCCACTTT. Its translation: CVIGHRNNSPLHF.

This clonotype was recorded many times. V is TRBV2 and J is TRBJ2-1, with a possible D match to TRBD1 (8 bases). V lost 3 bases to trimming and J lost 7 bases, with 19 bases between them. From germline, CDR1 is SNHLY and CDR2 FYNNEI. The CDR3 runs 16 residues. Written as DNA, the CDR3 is TGTGCCAGCAGTGAGTCGGACAGGGAGGGGTTTAATGAGCAGTTCTTC. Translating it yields CASSESDREGFNEQFF.

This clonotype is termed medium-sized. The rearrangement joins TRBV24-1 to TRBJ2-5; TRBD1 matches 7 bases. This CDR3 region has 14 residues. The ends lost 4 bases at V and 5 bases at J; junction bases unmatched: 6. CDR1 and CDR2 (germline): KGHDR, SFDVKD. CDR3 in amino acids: CATSEHRGGETQYF. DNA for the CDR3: TGTGCCACCAGTGAGCACAGGGGCGGGGAGACCCAGTACTTC.

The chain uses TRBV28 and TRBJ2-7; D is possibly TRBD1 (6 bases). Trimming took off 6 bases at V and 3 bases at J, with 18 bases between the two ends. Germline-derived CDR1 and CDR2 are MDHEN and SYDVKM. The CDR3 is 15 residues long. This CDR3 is CASSPRGKTVYEQYF. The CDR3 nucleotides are TGTGCCAGCAGCCCCAGGGGCAAGACGGTCTACGAGCAGTACTTC.

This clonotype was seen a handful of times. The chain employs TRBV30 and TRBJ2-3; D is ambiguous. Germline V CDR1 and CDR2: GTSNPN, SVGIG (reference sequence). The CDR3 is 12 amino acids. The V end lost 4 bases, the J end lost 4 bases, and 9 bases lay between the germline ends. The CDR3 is CAWTTRADTQYF. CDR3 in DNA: TGTGCCTGGACGACGAGAGCAGATACGCAGTATTTT.

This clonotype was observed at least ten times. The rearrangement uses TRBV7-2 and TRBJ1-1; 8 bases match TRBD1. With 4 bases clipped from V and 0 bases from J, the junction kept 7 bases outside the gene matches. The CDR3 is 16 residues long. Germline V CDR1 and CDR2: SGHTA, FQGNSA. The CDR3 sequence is CASSSQGAHMNTEAFF. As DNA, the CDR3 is TGTGCCAGCAGCTCCCAGGGGGCCCATATGAACACTGAAGCTTTCTTT. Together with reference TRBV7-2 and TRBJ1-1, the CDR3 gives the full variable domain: GAGVSQSPSNKVTEKGKDVELRCDPISGHTALYWYRQSLGQGLEFLIYFQGNSAPDKSGLPSDRFSAERTGGSVSTLTIQRTQQEDSAVYLCASSSQGAHMNTEAFFGQGTRLTVV.

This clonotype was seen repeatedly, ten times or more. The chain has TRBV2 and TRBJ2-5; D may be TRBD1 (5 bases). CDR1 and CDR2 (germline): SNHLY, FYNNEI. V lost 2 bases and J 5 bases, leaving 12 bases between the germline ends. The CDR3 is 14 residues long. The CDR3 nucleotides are TGTGCCAGCAGTGAATGGGGCATAGGTGAGACCCAGTACTTC. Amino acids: CASSEWGIGETQYF.

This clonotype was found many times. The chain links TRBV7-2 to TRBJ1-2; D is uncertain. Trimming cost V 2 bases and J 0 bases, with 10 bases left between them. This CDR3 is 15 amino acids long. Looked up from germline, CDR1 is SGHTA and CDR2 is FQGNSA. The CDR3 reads CASSLYRTSNYGYTF. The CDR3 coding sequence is TGTGCCAGCAGCTTATATCGTACCTCTAACTATGGCTACACCTTC.

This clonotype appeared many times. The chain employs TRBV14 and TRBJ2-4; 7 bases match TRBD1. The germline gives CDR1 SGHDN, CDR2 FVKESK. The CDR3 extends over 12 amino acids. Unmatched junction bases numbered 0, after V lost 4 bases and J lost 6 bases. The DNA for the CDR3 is TGTGCCAGCAGCCGGACAGGAAACATTCAGTACTTC. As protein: CASSRTGNIQYF.

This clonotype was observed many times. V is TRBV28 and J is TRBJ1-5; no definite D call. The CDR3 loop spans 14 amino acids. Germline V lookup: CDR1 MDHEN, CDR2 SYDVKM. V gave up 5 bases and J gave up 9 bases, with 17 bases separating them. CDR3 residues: CASSPRARIMPQHF. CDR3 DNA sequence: TGTGCCAGCAGTCCCCGAGCCAGGATAATGCCCCAGCATTTT.

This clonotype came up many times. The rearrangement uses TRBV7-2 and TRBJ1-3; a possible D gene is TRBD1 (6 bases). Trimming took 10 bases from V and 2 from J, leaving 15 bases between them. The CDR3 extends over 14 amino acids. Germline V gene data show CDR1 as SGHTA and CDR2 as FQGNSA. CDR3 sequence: CATEDRVAGNTIYF. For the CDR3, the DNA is TGTGCCACCGAGGACAGAGTCGCTGGAAACACCATATATTTT.

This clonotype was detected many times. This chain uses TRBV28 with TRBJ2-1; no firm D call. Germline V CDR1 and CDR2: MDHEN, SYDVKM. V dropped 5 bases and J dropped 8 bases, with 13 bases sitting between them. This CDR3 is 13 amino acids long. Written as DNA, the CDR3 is TGTGCCAGCAGTCTCCAGGTGAAGGATGAGCAGTTCTTC. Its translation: CASSLQVKDEQFF.

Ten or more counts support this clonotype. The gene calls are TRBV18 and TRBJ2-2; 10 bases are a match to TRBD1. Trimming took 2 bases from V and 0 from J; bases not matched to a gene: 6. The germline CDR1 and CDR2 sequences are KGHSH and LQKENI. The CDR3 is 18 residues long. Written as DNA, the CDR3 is TGTGCCAGCTCACCAGCTGGACAGGGGGTTTCGAACACCGGGGAGCTGTTTTTT. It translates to CASSPAGQGVSNTGELFF.

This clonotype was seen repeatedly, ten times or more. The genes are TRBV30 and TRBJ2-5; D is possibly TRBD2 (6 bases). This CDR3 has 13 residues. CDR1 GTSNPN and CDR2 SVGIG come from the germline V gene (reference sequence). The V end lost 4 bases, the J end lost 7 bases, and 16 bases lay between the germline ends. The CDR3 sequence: CAWKGDFPPTQYF. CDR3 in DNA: TGTGCCTGGAAAGGGGACTTCCCCCCGACCCAGTACTTC.

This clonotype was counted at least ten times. CDR3 region: CASSTQQGTYEQYF. DNA for the CDR3: TGTGCCAGCAGCACTCAACAGGGGACCTACGAGCAGTACTTC. The genes are TRBV7-9 and TRBJ2-7, with 7 bases aligning to TRBD1. The CDR3 runs to 14 residues. Germline CDR1 is SEHNR and CDR2 is FQNEAQ (reference sequence). V was clipped by 5 bases and J by 2 bases; unmatched bases: 6.

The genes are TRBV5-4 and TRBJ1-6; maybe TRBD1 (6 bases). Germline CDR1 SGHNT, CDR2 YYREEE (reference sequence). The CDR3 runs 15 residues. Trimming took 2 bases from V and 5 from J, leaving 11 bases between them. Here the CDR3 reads CASSFGTNDNSPLHF. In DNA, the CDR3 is TGTGCCAGCAGCTTCGGGACAAACGATAATTCACCCCTCCACTTT.